This TCR beta chain was sequenced during a study of early stage breast cancer tumors. The overall study: ER+/PR+/HER2- status applied to about 70% of the 16 invasive breast tumors.

Trimming shortened V by 2 bases and J by 1 base, and 9 bases separated the two germline ends. CDR3 size: 14 residues. Germline-derived CDR1 and CDR2 are MNHEY and SVGAGI. General study findings and limits: Bulk DNA sequencing of unsorted cells missed chain pairing and markers.

Produced via immunoSEQ multiplex PCR; TCRdb's table is partial and in-frame only. The sample yields about 50,000 clones, around 83% seen once. As regards this clone: Its antigen is still unknown.

The sequence was collected from a person aged 45 to 59 with breast cancer. The sequencing input was blood. The V and J genes are TRBV6-5 and TRBJ2-7, with D perhaps matching TRBD2 (5 bases). CDR3 in amino acids: CASSYADSSYEQYF. The CDR3 DNA reads TGTGCCAGCAGTTACGCGGACTCTTCCTACGAGCAGTACTTC.